A selection of T cell receptor beta chains follows, all from one sample in a study of blood T cell repertoires in COVID-19. Sequencing used immunoSEQ multiplex PCR; TCRdb keeps in-frame clones, though not all of them. The sample gives tens of thousands of clones, around 73% of which show up once; approximately 15% is in the top ten. The sequenced material came from peripheral blood. Receptor source: a man between 65 and 79 years old with acute or convalescent COVID-19. The CDR3 runs from the conserved cysteine through the conserved F or W. A D gene is named only where the DNA matches it firmly. Clone size is given for some rows only: seen once, a few or many times, or a class if the clone is expanded.

clone size: NA; D gene: TRBD1; V gene: TRBV10-3; J gene: TRBJ1-5; CDR3 length: 15; CDR3 DNA: TGTGCCAGCACGGCCACAGGGGGCCAAAATCAGCCCCAGCATTTT; CDR3 protein: CASTATGGQNQPQHF
clone size: NA; D gene: NA; V gene: TRBV14; J gene: TRBJ1-3; CDR3 length: 17; CDR3 DNA: TGTGCCAGCAGCCAAGAACGGACAGACTGGCGGGGAAACACCATATATTTT; CDR3 protein: CASSQERTDWRGNTIYF
clone size: NA; D gene: NA; V gene: TRBV7-2; J gene: TRBJ2-5; CDR3 length: 14; CDR3 DNA: TGTGCCAGCAGTCGGAGCGGGTCCGGAGAGACCCAGTACTTC; CDR3 protein: CASSRSGSGETQYF
clone size: NA; D gene: NA; V gene: TRBV7-6; J gene: TRBJ2-5; CDR3 length: 15; CDR3 DNA: TGTGCCAGCAGCTTGAACTTAATGGGCGCAGAGACCCAGTACTTC; CDR3 protein: CASSLNLMGAETQYF
clone size: NA; D gene: TRBD2; V gene: TRBV5-1; J gene: TRBJ2-3; CDR3 length: 15; CDR3 DNA: TGCGCCAGCAGCTTGGTCAGCGGGAGTACAGATACGCAGTATTTT; CDR3 protein: CASSLVSGSTDTQYF
clone size: NA; D gene: TRBD2; V gene: TRBV6-2/TRBV6-3; J gene: TRBJ2-7; CDR3 length: 14; CDR3 DNA: TGTGCCAGCAGTGGGATAGCGGGGGCCGGCGAGCAGTACTTC; CDR3 protein: CASSGIAGAGEQYF
clone size: once; D gene: NA; V gene: TRBV5-6; J gene: TRBJ1-1; CDR3 length: 13; CDR3 DNA: TGTGCCAGCAGCTTTGATTCAGAAACTGAAGCTTTCTTT; CDR3 protein: CASSFDSETEAFF
clone size: NA; D gene: NA; V gene: TRBV7-2; J gene: TRBJ1-3; CDR3 length: 15; CDR3 DNA: TGTGCCAGCAGCACCTCTCCTAGCTCTGGAAACACCATATATTTT; CDR3 protein: CASSTSPSSGNTIYF
clone size: NA; D gene: TRBD1; V gene: TRBV27; J gene: TRBJ1-5; CDR3 length: 15; CDR3 DNA: TGTGCCAGCAGAATAACAGGGGTCCGCAATCAGCCCCAGCATTTT; CDR3 protein: CASRITGVRNQPQHF
clone size: NA; D gene: NA; V gene: TRBV12-5; J gene: TRBJ2-7; CDR3 length: 14; CDR3 DNA: TGTGCTAGTGGTTTCTCCAGGGTTGTCTACGAGCAGTACTTC; CDR3 protein: CASGFSRVVYEQYF
clone size: few; D gene: NA; V gene: TRBV24-1; J gene: TRBJ1-2; CDR3 length: 11; CDR3 DNA: TGTGCCACCAGTGATTTGAAGGGGTACACCTTC; CDR3 protein: CATSDLKGYTF
clone size: NA; D gene: TRBD1; V gene: TRBV6-5; J gene: TRBJ1-2; CDR3 length: 14; CDR3 DNA: TGTGCCAGCAGGGGACAGATCTCTAACTATGGCTACACCTTC; CDR3 protein: CASRGQISNYGYTF
clone size: NA; D gene: TRBD1; V gene: TRBV15; J gene: TRBJ1-4; CDR3 length: 15; CDR3 DNA: TGTGCCACCAGCAGCCGGGACAGGGGTTTCGAAAAACTGTTTTTT; CDR3 protein: CATSSRDRGFEKLFF
clone size: NA; D gene: TRBD1; V gene: TRBV23-1; J gene: TRBJ1-2; CDR3 length: 15; CDR3 DNA: TGCGCCAGCAGTCTCGGACAGGGGGCGCAGTATGGCTACACCTTC; CDR3 protein: CASSLGQGAQYGYTF
clone size: NA; D gene: NA; V gene: TRBV7-2; J gene: TRBJ2-2; CDR3 length: 16; CDR3 DNA: TGTGCCAGCAGGGAGGTCCCGGATACAAACACCGGGGAGCTGTTTTTT; CDR3 protein: CASREVPDTNTGELFF
clone size: NA; D gene: NA; V gene: TRBV2; J gene: TRBJ1-2; CDR3 length: 12; CDR3 DNA: TGTGCCAGCGCAGTCATTAACTATGGCTACACCTTC; CDR3 protein: CASAVINYGYTF
clone size: NA; D gene: NA; V gene: TRBV2; J gene: TRBJ2-3; CDR3 length: 12; CDR3 DNA: TGTGCCTGCGGCGTCTCCACAGATACGCAGTATTTT; CDR3 protein: CACGVSTDTQYF
clone size: NA; D gene: TRBD1; V gene: TRBV12-5; J gene: TRBJ1-5; CDR3 length: 15; CDR3 DNA: TGTGCTAGTGGTTTTGGACAGGGGGCGGGTCAGCCCCAGCATTTT; CDR3 protein: CASGFGQGAGQPQHF
clone size: NA; D gene: NA; V gene: TRBV5-4; J gene: TRBJ2-5; CDR3 length: 14; CDR3 DNA: TGTGCCAGCAGCCCCCTCGGAGGACGGGAGACCCAGTACTTC; CDR3 protein: CASSPLGGRETQYF
clone size: NA; D gene: TRBD1; V gene: TRBV19; J gene: TRBJ1-1; CDR3 length: 15; CDR3 DNA: TGTGCCAGTAGGTTAAGGGGGCAGATGAACACTGAAGCTTTCTTT; CDR3 protein: CASRLRGQMNTEAFF
clone size: NA; D gene: TRBD1; V gene: TRBV7-9; J gene: TRBJ2-7; CDR3 length: 14; CDR3 DNA: TGTGCCAGCAGCCAAGACGGGACAGCTTACGAGCAGTACTTC; CDR3 protein: CASSQDGTAYEQYF
clone size: NA; D gene: NA; V gene: TRBV7-2; J gene: TRBJ2-7; CDR3 length: 15; CDR3 DNA: TGTGCCAGCAGCTCCTCCTTTGACAGCCGAAGGGAGCAGTACTTC; CDR3 protein: CASSSSFDSRREQYF
clone size: NA; D gene: NA; V gene: TRBV10-3; J gene: TRBJ2-3; CDR3 length: 12; CDR3 DNA: TGTGCCATCAGTGGGACAGCAGATACGCAGTATTTT; CDR3 protein: CAISGTADTQYF
clone size: once; D gene: NA; V gene: TRBV6-5; J gene: TRBJ1-1; CDR3 length: 15; CDR3 DNA: TGTGCCAGCAGCCTGGCCCAGGGGAGGGTAACTGAAGCTTTCTTT; CDR3 protein: CASSLAQGRVTEAFF
clone size: NA; D gene: NA; V gene: TRBV9; J gene: TRBJ1-2; CDR3 length: 15; CDR3 DNA: TGTGCCAGCAGCGCCACCCCACAGGGTTTGGGTGGCTACACCTTC; CDR3 protein: CASSATPQGLGGYTF
clone size: NA; D gene: TRBD1; V gene: TRBV6-5; J gene: TRBJ2-1; CDR3 length: 15; CDR3 DNA: TGTGCCAGCAGCCGACCGGGACAGGATTACAATGAGCAGTTCTTC; CDR3 protein: CASSRPGQDYNEQFF
clone size: NA; D gene: NA; V gene: TRBV6-5; J gene: TRBJ1-4; CDR3 length: 16; CDR3 DNA: TGTGCCAGCAGTTCCCGCGGGCTTGCAACTAATGAAAAACTGTTTTTT; CDR3 protein: CASSSRGLATNEKLFF
clone size: NA; D gene: NA; V gene: TRBV30; J gene: TRBJ1-6; CDR3 length: 15; CDR3 DNA: TGTGCCTGGAGTGTACCCGGGGGGGGATATTCACCCCTCCACTTT; CDR3 protein: CAWSVPGGGYSPLHF
clone size: NA; D gene: TRBD2; V gene: TRBV28; J gene: TRBJ2-7; CDR3 length: 15; CDR3 DNA: TGTGCCAGCAGTTCTCCTAGCGGGAGCGACTACGAGCAGTACTTC; CDR3 protein: CASSSPSGSDYEQYF
clone size: NA; D gene: TRBD1; V gene: TRBV10-1; J gene: TRBJ1-1; CDR3 length: 15; CDR3 DNA: TGCGCCAGCAGTGGACAGGGTAACGGGAACACTGAAGCTTTCTTT; CDR3 protein: CASSGQGNGNTEAFF
clone size: NA; D gene: TRBD1; V gene: TRBV4-1; J gene: TRBJ1-2; CDR3 length: 13; CDR3 DNA: TGCGCCAGCAGCCAGGACAGGAACTATGGCTACACCTTC; CDR3 protein: CASSQDRNYGYTF
clone size: NA; D gene: TRBD1; V gene: TRBV11-3; J gene: TRBJ2-5; CDR3 length: 16; CDR3 DNA: TGTGCCAGCAGCGCCTCCGGGACAGGAGGAAAAGAGACCCAGTACTTC; CDR3 protein: CASSASGTGGKETQYF
clone size: NA; D gene: TRBD1; V gene: TRBV11-2; J gene: TRBJ2-2; CDR3 length: 17; CDR3 DNA: TGTGCCAGCAGCCCAAGGCGGGACAGGGGGACTGCCGGGGAGCTGTTTTTT; CDR3 protein: CASSPRRDRGTAGELFF
clone size: NA; D gene: NA; V gene: TRBV24-1; J gene: TRBJ2-7; CDR3 length: 14; CDR3 DNA: TGTGCCACCAGTGATAGCCCTAACTACTACGAGCAGTACTTC; CDR3 protein: CATSDSPNYYEQYF
clone size: NA; D gene: NA; V gene: TRBV6-5; J gene: TRBJ2-7; CDR3 length: 11; CDR3 DNA: TGTGCCAGCAGTCCCGGGGGCGAGCAGTACTTC; CDR3 protein: CASSPGGEQYF
clone size: NA; D gene: TRBD2; V gene: TRBV25-1; J gene: TRBJ2-1; CDR3 length: 17; CDR3 DNA: TGTGCCAGCAGTAACCCGGAACTAGCGGGAGCCTACAATGAGCAGTTCTTC; CDR3 protein: CASSNPELAGAYNEQFF
clone size: NA; D gene: NA; V gene: TRBV7-2; J gene: TRBJ1-5; CDR3 length: 12; CDR3 DNA: TGTGCCAGCAGCGTACAGGGTCAGCCCCAGCATTTT; CDR3 protein: CASSVQGQPQHF
clone size: NA; D gene: TRBD2; V gene: TRBV28; J gene: TRBJ2-7; CDR3 length: 13; CDR3 DNA: TGTGCCACTGCGGGAGGTTCTAACTACGAGCAGTACTTC; CDR3 protein: CATAGGSNYEQYF
clone size: NA; D gene: NA; V gene: TRBV19; J gene: TRBJ1-5; CDR3 length: 13; CDR3 DNA: TGTGCCAGTAGTTTCCGGAGCAAACAGCCCCAGCATTTT; CDR3 protein: CASSFRSKQPQHF
clone size: NA; D gene: NA; V gene: TRBV10-2; J gene: TRBJ1-4; CDR3 length: 15; CDR3 DNA: TGCGCCAGCAGTGATGGGGCAGAAAGAAATGAAAAACTGTTTTTT; CDR3 protein: CASSDGAERNEKLFF
clone size: few; D gene: NA; V gene: TRBV5-1; J gene: TRBJ2-7; CDR3 length: 14; CDR3 DNA: TGCGCCAGCAGCTTCAGACAATCCCCCGACGAGCAGTACTTC; CDR3 protein: CASSFRQSPDEQYF
clone size: NA; D gene: NA; V gene: TRBV27; J gene: TRBJ2-7; CDR3 length: 14; CDR3 DNA: TGTGCCAGCAGTAAATCGACAGGAGCCTACGAGCAGTACTTC; CDR3 protein: CASSKSTGAYEQYF
clone size: NA; D gene: NA; V gene: TRBV5-1; J gene: TRBJ2-1; CDR3 length: 14; CDR3 DNA: TGCGCCAGCAGCTTGGGAGGTGGTGGCGATGAGCAGTTCTTC; CDR3 protein: CASSLGGGGDEQFF
clone size: NA; D gene: NA; V gene: TRBV6-5; J gene: TRBJ1-5; CDR3 length: 15; CDR3 DNA: TGTGCCAGCATCGCCTCCTCGGGGGGGCGGGGGCCCCAGCATTTT; CDR3 protein: CASIASSGGRGPQHF
clone size: NA; D gene: TRBD2; V gene: TRBV10-3; J gene: TRBJ2-7; CDR3 length: 15; CDR3 DNA: TGTGCCATCAGTGAAATAGCGGGACAAACCTACGAGCAGTACTTC; CDR3 protein: CAISEIAGQTYEQYF